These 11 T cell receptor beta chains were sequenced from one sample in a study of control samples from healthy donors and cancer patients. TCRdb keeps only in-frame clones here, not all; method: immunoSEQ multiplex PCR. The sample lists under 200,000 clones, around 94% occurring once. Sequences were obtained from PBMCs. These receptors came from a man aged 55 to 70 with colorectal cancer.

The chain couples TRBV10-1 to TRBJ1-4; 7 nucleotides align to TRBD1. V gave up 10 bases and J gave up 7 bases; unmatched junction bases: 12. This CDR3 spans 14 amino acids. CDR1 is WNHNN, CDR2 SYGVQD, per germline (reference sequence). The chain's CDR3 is CATKPQGTVEKLFF. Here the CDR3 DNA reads TGCGCCACCAAGCCACAGGGGACGGTTGAAAAACTGTTTTTT.

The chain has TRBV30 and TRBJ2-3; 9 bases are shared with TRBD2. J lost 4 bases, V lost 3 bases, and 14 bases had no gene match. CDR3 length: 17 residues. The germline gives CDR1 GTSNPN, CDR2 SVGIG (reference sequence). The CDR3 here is CAWSQGGGGAVADTQYF. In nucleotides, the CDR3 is TGTGCCTGGAGCCAAGGGGGCGGGGGGGCCGTTGCAGATACGCAGTATTTT.

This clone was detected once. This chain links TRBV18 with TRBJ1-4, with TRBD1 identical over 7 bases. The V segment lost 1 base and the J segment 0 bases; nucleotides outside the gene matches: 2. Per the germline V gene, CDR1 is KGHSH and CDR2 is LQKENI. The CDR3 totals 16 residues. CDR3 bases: TGTGCCAGCTCACCACGGCAGGGGGCAACTAATGAAAAACTGTTTTTT. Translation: CASSPRQGATNEKLFF.

The CDR3 DNA is TGCAGTGCTAGTCAGGGGGTGGGGCGAGCTAATGAAAAACTGTTTTTT. Translated, it gives CSASQGVGRANEKLFF. V usage is TRBV20-1 and J usage is TRBJ1-4, with 7 bases identical to TRBD1. The CDR3 has 16 amino acids. Germline V gene lookup returns CDR1 DFQATT and CDR2 SNEGSKA (reference sequence). V gave up 3 bases and J gave up 3 bases; unmatched junction bases: 10.

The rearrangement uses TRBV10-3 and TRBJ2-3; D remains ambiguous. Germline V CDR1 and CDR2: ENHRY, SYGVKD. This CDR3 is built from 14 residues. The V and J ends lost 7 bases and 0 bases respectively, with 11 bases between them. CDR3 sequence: CAITAQLSTDTQYF. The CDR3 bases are TGTGCCATCACTGCCCAACTGAGCACAGATACGCAGTATTTT.

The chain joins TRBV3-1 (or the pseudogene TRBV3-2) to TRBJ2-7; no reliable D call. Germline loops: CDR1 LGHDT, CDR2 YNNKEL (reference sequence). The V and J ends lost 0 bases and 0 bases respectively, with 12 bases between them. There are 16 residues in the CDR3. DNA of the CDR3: TGTGCCAGCAGCCAAGAGATCACAGCCGACTCCTACGAGCAGTACTTC. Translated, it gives CASSQEITADSYEQYF.

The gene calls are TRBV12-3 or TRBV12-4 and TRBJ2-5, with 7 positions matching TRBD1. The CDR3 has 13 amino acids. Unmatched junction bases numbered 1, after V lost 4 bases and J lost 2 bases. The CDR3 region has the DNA TGTGCCAGCAGTTCGACAGGGCAAGAGACCCAGTACTTC. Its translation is CASSSTGQETQYF.

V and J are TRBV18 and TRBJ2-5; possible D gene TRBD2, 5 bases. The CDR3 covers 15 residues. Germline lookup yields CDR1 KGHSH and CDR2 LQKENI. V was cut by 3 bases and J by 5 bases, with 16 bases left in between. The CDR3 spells CASSPATMGAETQYF. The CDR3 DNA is TGTGCCAGCTCACCGGCCACCATGGGAGCTGAGACCCAGTACTTC.

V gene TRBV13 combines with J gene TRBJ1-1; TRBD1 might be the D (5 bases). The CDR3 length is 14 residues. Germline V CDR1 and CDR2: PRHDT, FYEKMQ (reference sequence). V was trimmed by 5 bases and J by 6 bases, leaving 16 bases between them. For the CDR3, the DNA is TGTGCCAGCAGCGCCCTACTCAGGGACTCTGAAGCTTTCTTT. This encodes CASSALLRDSEAFF.

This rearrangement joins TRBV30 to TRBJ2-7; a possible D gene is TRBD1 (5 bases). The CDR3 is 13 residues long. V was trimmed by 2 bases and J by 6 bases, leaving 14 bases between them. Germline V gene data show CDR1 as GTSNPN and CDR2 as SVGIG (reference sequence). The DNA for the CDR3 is TGTGCCTGGAGTACACAGGCCTTAGGCGAGCAGTACTTC. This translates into CAWSTQALGEQYF.

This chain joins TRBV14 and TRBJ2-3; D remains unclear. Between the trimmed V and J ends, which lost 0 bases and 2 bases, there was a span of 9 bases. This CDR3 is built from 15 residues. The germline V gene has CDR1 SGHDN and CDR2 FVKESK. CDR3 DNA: TGTGCCAGCAGCCAAGATCCCAGTTACACAGATACGCAGTATTTT. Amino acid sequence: CASSQDPSYTDTQYF.